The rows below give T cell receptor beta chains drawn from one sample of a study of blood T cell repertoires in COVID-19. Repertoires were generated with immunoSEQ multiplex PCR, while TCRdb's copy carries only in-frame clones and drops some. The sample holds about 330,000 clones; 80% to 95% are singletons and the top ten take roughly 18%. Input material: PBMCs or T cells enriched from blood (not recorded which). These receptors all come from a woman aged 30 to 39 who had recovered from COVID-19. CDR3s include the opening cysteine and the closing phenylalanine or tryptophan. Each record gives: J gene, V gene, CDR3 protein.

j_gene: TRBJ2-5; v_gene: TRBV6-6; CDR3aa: CASSRYLGGEETQYF
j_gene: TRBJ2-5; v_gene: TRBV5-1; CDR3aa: CASSLFGGGVKETQYF
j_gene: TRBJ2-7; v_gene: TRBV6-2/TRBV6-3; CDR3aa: CASSYRRLAGGPVDEQYF
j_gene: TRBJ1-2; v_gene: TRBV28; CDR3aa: CASSFGQVRGYTF
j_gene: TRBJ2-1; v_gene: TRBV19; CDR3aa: CASSIGGGSYNEQFF
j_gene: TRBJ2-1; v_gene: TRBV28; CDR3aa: CASSYLGLSYNEQFF
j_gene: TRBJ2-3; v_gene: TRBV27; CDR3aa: CASSRQGGTDTQYF
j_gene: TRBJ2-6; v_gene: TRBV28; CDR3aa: CASSFPGHGANVLTF
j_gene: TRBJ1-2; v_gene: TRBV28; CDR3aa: CASTRPRGYSVYGYTF
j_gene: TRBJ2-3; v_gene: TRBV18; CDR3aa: CASSLRDSSTDTQYF
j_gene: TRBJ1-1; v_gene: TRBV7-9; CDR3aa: CASSLAAQGSLGTEAFF
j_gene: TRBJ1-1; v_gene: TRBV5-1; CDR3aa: CASSFYDRDTEAFF
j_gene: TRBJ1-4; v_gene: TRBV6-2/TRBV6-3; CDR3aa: CASSFGGRLFF
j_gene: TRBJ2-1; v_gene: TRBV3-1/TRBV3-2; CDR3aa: CASSQVPASPGFF
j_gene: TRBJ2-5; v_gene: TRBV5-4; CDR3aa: CASSAQTGETQYF
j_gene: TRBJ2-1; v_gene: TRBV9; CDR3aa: CASSVTSGRTYNEQFF
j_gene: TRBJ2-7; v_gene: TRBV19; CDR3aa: CASSISGSQAYEQYF
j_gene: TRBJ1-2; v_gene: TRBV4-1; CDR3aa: CASSQDSGQGVWAFGYTF
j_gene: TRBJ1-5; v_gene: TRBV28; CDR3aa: CASSPGDRSNQPQHF
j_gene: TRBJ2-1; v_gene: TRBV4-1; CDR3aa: CASSQGAGGSSYNEQFF
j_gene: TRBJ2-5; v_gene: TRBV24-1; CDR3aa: CATSDLTPSKETQYF
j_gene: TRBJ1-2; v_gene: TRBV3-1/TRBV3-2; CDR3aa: CASSQDRDRGRGYGYTF
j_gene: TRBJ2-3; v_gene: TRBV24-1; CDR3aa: CATSSPGSTDTQYF
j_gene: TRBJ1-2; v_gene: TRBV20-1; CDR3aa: CSVQGNGYTF
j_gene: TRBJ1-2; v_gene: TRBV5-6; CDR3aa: CASSLRGVGYGYTF
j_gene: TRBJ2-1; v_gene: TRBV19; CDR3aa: CASSKAGPGISGRSHAYNEQFF
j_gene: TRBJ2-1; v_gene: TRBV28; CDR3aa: CASSQGGPRGNEQFF
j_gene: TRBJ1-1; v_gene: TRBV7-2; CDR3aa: CASIRGGKNTEAFF
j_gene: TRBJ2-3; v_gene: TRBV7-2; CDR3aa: CASRLGLNTDTQYF
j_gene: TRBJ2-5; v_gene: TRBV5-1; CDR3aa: CASSIEDRSRETQYF
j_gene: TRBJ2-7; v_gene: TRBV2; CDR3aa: CASRDRKVYEQYF
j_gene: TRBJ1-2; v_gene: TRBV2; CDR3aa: CASSGHTLGYTF
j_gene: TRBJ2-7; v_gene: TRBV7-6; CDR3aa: CASSPADLYEQYF
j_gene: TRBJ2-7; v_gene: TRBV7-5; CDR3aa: CARSPREGSSYEQYF
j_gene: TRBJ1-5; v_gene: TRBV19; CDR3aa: CASSMDRGRDQPQHF
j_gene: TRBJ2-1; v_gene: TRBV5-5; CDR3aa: CASSSDRVEYNEQFF
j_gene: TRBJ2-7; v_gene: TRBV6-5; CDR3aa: CASSYGGERSYEQYF
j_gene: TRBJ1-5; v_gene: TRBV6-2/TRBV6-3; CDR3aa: CASTPPGRVGNQPQHF
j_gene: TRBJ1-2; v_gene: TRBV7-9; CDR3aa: CASSLSPTDPNYGYTF
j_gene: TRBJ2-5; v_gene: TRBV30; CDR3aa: CAWSVGLAGGEETQYF
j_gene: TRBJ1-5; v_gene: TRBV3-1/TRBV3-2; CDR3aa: CASSTRGWEGNQPQHF
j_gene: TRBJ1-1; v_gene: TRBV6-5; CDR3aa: CASSPPGQGATEAFF
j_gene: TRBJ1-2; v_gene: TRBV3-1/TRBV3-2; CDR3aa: CASSRSHSAGTGAGTRGYTF
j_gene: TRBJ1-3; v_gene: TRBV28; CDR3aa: CASSLSGTPSGNTIYF
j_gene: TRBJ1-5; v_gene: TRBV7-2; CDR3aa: CASSPGGGGLNQPQHF
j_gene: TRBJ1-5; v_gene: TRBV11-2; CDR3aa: CASIGGADHQPQHF
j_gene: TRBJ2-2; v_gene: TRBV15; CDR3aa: CATSRDRGLTGELFF
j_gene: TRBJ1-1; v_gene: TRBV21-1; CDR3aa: CASSSDRGHTEAFF
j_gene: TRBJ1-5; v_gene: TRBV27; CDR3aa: CARWTGGIQQPQHF
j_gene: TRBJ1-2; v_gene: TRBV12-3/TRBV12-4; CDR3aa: CASSPGTGDGYTF
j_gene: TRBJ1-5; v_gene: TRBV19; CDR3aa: CASSIKGANSNQPQHF
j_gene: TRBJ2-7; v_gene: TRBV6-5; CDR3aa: CASRGGWREQYF
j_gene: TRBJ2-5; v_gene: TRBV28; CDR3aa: CASSGGGRQETQYF
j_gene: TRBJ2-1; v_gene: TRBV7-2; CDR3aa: CASSSSLQAGGYNEQFF